Each of the 4 T cell receptor beta chains below was sequenced from the same sample in a study of T cells after yellow fever vaccination. TCRdb used MiXCR to reprocess the 5' RACE reads, holding one entry per CDR3 protein. The table shows around 150,000 distinct CDR3 sequences, with 5.5% to 7.5% occurring only once. The specimen was CD4+ T cells sorted from PBMCs, collected 4 to 5 days after the first yellow fever vaccination. Receptors were obtained from a man between 18 and 29 years old who received the YFV17D yellow fever vaccine.

Comment on this clonotype: Possible read error: a much larger clone is one base away. The chain joins TRBV25-1 to TRBJ2-5; D uncertain. Germline lookup yields CDR1 MGHDK and CDR2 SYGVNS. The ends were cut back, 3 bases at V and 7 bases at J, with 18 bases in the middle. CDR3 length equals 15 residues. This CDR3 is CASSDPMCPIGTQYF. The CDR3 bases are TGTGCCAGCAGTGACCCTATGTGCCCTATAGGGACCCAGTACTTC.

This clonotype has only a few counts. The chain recombines TRBV20-1 with TRBJ2-7; D may be TRBD2 (6 bases). Germline CDR1 DFQATT, CDR2 SNEGSKA (reference sequence). Trimming removed 5 bases from V and 3 bases from J, with 8 bases in between. The CDR3 is 11 residues long. This CDR3 is CSASGVYEQYF. The CDR3 DNA follows: TGCAGTGCTTCGGGAGTCTACGAGCAGTACTTC.

The gene calls are TRBV18 and TRBJ1-2; D uncertain. The CDR3 is 14 residues long. V was shortened by 0 bases and J by 6 bases, with 11 bases between the two germline ends. Germline CDR1 reads KGHSH; CDR2 reads LQKENI. CDR3 loop: CASSPPSGVHGYTF. The CDR3 DNA reads TGTGCCAGCTCACCACCGAGCGGGGTGCATGGCTACACCTTC. The variable domain in full, completed from reference TRBV18 and TRBJ1-2, reads NAGVMQNPRHLVRRRGQEARLRCSPMKGHSHVYWYRQLPEEGLKFMVYLQKENIIDESGMPKERFSAEFPKEGPSILRIQQVVRGDSAAYFCASSPPSGVHGYTFGSGTRLTVV.

The chain recombines TRBV20-1 with TRBJ1-2; D is perhaps TRBD1 (6 bases). Trimming left V 1 base short and J 3 bases short, with 12 bases between. Germline V gene lookup returns CDR1 DFQATT and CDR2 SNEGSKA (reference sequence). This CDR3 contains 14 residues. CDR3 DNA sequence: TGCAGTGCTAGAGTAACAGGGTTGGACTATGGCTACACCTTC. It yields the protein CSARVTGLDYGYTF.